This T cell receptor (beta chain) was sequenced in a study of cytomegalovirus exposure and HLA in healthy donors. On the study more broadly: Previous work identified 120 million or so unique TCR beta sequences from 150 million to 200 million T cells.

CDR1 and CDR2 (germline): SGHRS, YFSETQ. The V and J ends lost 1 base and 3 bases respectively, with 11 bases between them. The CDR3 spans 15 residues. It was with 60 Vbeta and 13 Jbeta primers that the PCR ran. Profiled with immunoSEQ multiplex PCR; TCRdb holds only in-frame clones, not every one. The sample includes approximately 140,000 clones, 75% to 85% of them seen just once. Specimen: PBMCs. The sequence came from a middle-aged woman in good health and CMV-seropositive. V usage is TRBV5-1 and J usage is TRBJ1-5; D ambiguous. DNA of the CDR3: TGCGCCAGCAGCTTGCTCCCCGGTTTCAATCAGCCCCAGCATTTT. It encodes CASSLLPGFNQPQHF.